Listed here are 18 T cell receptor beta chains from one sample, sequenced in a study of cytomegalovirus exposure and HLA in healthy donors. TCRdb's copy holds only in-frame clones and misses some; the assay was immunoSEQ multiplex PCR. The table has 65,000 to 80,000 clones, 94% seen once. The sequenced material came from PBMCs. These TCRs come from a woman aged 18-29 years in good health and CMV-seropositive.

The V and J genes are TRBV5-4 and TRBJ2-7; 10 nucleotides match TRBD2. In germline, CDR1 is SGHNT, CDR2 YYREEE (reference sequence). The V gene end was trimmed by 4 bases and the J gene end by 2 bases; junction bases not matched to a gene: 6. The length of the CDR3 is 15 residues. DNA for the CDR3: TGTGCCAGCAGCGGGTCTAGCGGGAGTGCCTACGAGCAGTACTTC. This gives the protein CASSGSSGSAYEQYF. The full variable domain, its missing parts supplied by reference TRBV5-4 and TRBJ2-7, is ETGVTQSPTHLIKTRGQQVTLRCSSQSGHNTVSWYQQALGQGPQFIFQYYREEENGRGNFPPRFSGLQFPNYSSELNVNALELDDSALYLCASSGSSGSAYEQYFGPGTRLTVT.

This chain joins TRBV7-9 and TRBJ1-2; no clear D gene. The CDR3 has 13 residues. V was trimmed by 5 bases and J by 1 base, leaving 8 bases between them. Germline V gene sequence: CDR1 SEHNR, CDR2 FQNEAQ (reference sequence). In DNA form, the CDR3 reads TGTGCCAGCAGCGAGGATATTAACTATGGCTACACCTTC. This translates into CASSEDINYGYTF.

The chain employs TRBV7-8 and TRBJ2-1; 7 bases fit TRBD2. The CDR3 runs to 16 residues. Germline lookup yields CDR1 SGHVS and CDR2 FQNEAQ. Unmatched junction bases numbered 9, after V lost 4 bases and J lost 3 bases. CDR3 sequence reads: CASSYGYGGNYNEQFF. The CDR3 DNA follows: TGTGCCAGCAGCTACGGCTACGGGGGGAACTACAATGAGCAGTTCTTC.

This clone was counted a single time. The chain combines TRBV5-1 with TRBJ1-4; weak D call: TRBD1 (6 bases). The CDR3 runs 14 residues. The germline CDR1 and CDR2 sequences are SGHRS and YFSETQ. Trimming removed 4 bases at V and 5 bases at J, with 12 bases between. The CDR3 is CASSDRMGNEKLFF. The DNA of the CDR3 is TGCGCCAGCAGCGACAGGATGGGCAATGAAAAACTGTTTTTT.

This clone was counted at least ten times. This sequence joins TRBV2 and TRBJ2-2, with D possibly being TRBD2 (6 bases). The CDR3 consists of 14 residues. Germline V gene sequence: CDR1 SNHLY, CDR2 FYNNEI. The V end lost 8 bases, the J end lost 6 bases, and 16 bases lay between the germline ends. The DNA of the CDR3 is TGTGCCAGCTCCTGGGACTCTGTCGCCGGGGAGCTGTTTTTT. It specifies CASSWDSVAGELFF.

The chain combines TRBV11-2 with TRBJ2-1; D call uncertain. V was trimmed by 4 bases and J by 0 bases, leaving 7 bases between them. This CDR3 is built from 14 residues. Germline-derived CDR1 and CDR2 are SGHAT and FQNNGV. The CDR3 nucleotides read TGTGCCAGCAGCTCGAGAGGCTCCTACAATGAGCAGTTCTTC. Translation: CASSSRGSYNEQFF.

The rearrangement links TRBV14 to TRBJ2-7; the D gene is possibly TRBD2 (5 bases). CDR1 is SGHDN and CDR2 is FVKESK in the germline V gene. The CDR3 spans 17 residues. Trimming removed 0 bases from V and 2 bases from J, with 17 bases in between. The CDR3 is CASSQERGRGITYEQYF. CDR3 in DNA: TGTGCCAGCAGCCAAGAACGTGGAAGAGGGATCACCTACGAGCAGTACTTC.

This chain links TRBV6-6 with TRBJ2-7; 9 positions match TRBD1. The CDR3 is 12 residues long. CDR1 and CDR2 from the germline V gene are MNHNY and SVGAGI (reference sequence). V lost 8 bases, J lost 5 bases, and 4 bases stayed unmatched. The CDR3 region is CASRDRAHEQYF. For the CDR3, the DNA is TGTGCCAGCCGGGACAGGGCACACGAGCAGTACTTC.

The rearrangement joins TRBV2 to TRBJ1-4, with a tentative D call TRBD1 (6 bases). The CDR3 extends over 14 amino acids. The germline V and J ends were trimmed by 3 bases and 7 bases, with 12 bases remaining between them. Per germline, CDR1 SNHLY and CDR2 FYNNEI. This CDR3 reads CASSENRAGEKLFF. The DNA of the CDR3 is TGTGCCAGCAGTGAGAACAGGGCGGGTGAAAAACTGTTTTTT.

This clone was observed a single time. V gene TRBV7-9 combines with J gene TRBJ1-5; D is ambiguous. The CDR3 runs to 14 residues. Between the trimmed V and J ends, which lost 5 bases and 1 base, there was a span of 9 bases. Per the germline V gene, CDR1 is SEHNR and CDR2 is FQNEAQ (reference sequence). The DNA for the CDR3 is TGTGCCAGCAGCCGGGTCGGGAGCAATCAGCCCCAGCATTTT. Its translation is CASSRVGSNQPQHF. Combining the CDR3 with reference TRBV7-9 and TRBJ1-5 gives the whole variable domain DTGVSQNPRHKITKRGQNVTFRCDPISEHNRLYWYRQTLGQGPEFLTYFQNEAQLEKSRLLSDRFSAERPKGSFSTLEIQRTEQGDSAMYLCASSRVGSNQPQHFGDGTRLSIL.

J is TRBJ2-7 and V is TRBV9; 9 nucleotides agree with TRBD1. J gave up 5 bases and V 2 bases, and 5 bases lay outside the gene matches. CDR1 SGDLS and CDR2 YYNGEE come from the germline V gene. This CDR3 spans 14 amino acids. The CDR3: CASSVRDRDNEQYF. The CDR3 DNA follows: TGTGCCAGCAGCGTTCGGGACAGGGACAACGAGCAGTACTTC. The full variable domain, rest sourced from reference TRBV9 and TRBJ2-7, is DSGVTQTPKHLITATGQRVTLRCSPRSGDLSVYWYQQSLDQGLQFLIQYYNGEERAKGNILERFSAQQFPDLHSELNLSSLELGDSALYFCASSVRDRDNEQYFGPGTRLTVT.

CDR3 DNA: TGTGCCAGCAGCTTAGTAGGCGGCCAAAGCACAGATACGCAGTATTTT. It codes for CASSLVGGQSTDTQYF. J is TRBJ2-3 and V is TRBV7-9; D uncertain. The CDR3 runs 16 residues. Germline V gene sequence: CDR1 SEHNR, CDR2 FQNEAQ (reference sequence). With 1 base removed from V and 0 bases from J, the gap between germline ends came to 11 bases.

This sequence joins TRBV19 and TRBJ1-2; TRBD1 is a possible D gene (6 bases). Looked up from germline, CDR1 is LNHDA and CDR2 is SQIVND (reference sequence). Trimming shortened V by 6 bases and J by 0 bases, and 11 bases separated the two germline ends. The CDR3 is 14 residues long. The CDR3 protein is CASSTRGTNYGYTF. The CDR3 bases are TGTGCCAGTAGCACCAGGGGAACTAACTATGGCTACACCTTC.

This chain connects TRBV19 to TRBJ1-3; 10 bases match TRBD1. The germline gives CDR1 LNHDA, CDR2 SQIVND (reference sequence). The junction had 6 bases not matched to a gene; V was cut back by 6 bases and J by 4 bases. The CDR3 is 15 amino acids. The CDR3 spells CASSRTGGTGNTIYF. Written as DNA, the CDR3 is TGTGCCAGTAGCCGGACAGGGGGTACAGGAAACACCATATATTTT.

The rearrangement uses TRBV2 and TRBJ2-3; no clear D. V was pared by 5 bases and J by 0 bases, with 9 bases between. The CDR3 is 14 amino acids. Germline V gene lookup returns CDR1 SNHLY and CDR2 FYNNEI. The CDR3, as DNA: TGTGCCAGCAGTTACAGAAGTAGCACAGATACGCAGTATTTT. This translates into CASSYRSSTDTQYF.

CDR3 protein: CASTPGTSGGYEQYF. The CDR3 coding sequence is TGTGCCAGCACTCCCGGGACTAGCGGAGGATACGAGCAGTACTTC. This chain connects TRBV6-5 to TRBJ2-7, with 11 nucleotides matching TRBD2. Germline values: CDR1 MNHEY, CDR2 SVGAGI. The CDR3 is 15 residues long. The V gene end was trimmed by 7 bases and the J gene end by 4 bases; junction bases not matched to a gene: 9.

The V call is TRBV11-3, the J call TRBJ2-7; D is perhaps TRBD2 (5 bases). Germline V gene sequence: CDR1 SGHNT, CDR2 YENEEA. This CDR3 has 13 amino acids. Trimming stripped 3 bases from V and 3 bases from J, with 9 bases between. The chain's CDR3 is CASSLDSNYEQYF. DNA of the CDR3: TGTGCCAGCAGCTTGGACTCTAACTACGAGCAGTACTTC.

The V call is TRBV11-2, the J call TRBJ1-4, with D unresolved. The CDR3 totals 12 residues. Trimming removed 5 bases at V and 8 bases at J, with 9 bases between. Per the germline V gene, CDR1 is SGHAT and CDR2 is FQNNGV. Here the CDR3 reads CASSHTTEKLFF. The CDR3 DNA follows: TGTGCCAGCAGCCACACAACCGAAAAACTGTTTTTT.